Here is one T cell receptor beta chain with its context. Documented treatment: 19 received Ad26.COV2.S at low or high dose, single or two shots; a few received placebo; per-sample allocation not given. Day 63 following the first vaccine or placebo injection was when the samples were taken. This sample was taken from a study of Ad26.COV2.S vaccination and SARS-CoV-2 variants. The V gene lost 4 bases and the J gene lost 3 bases, with 13 bases spanning the gap. The CDR3 contains 14 residues. Germline V gene data show CDR1 as MNHEY and CDR2 as SMNVEV (reference sequence). Only in-frame clones appear in the TCRdb table, and some are missing; sequencing was by immunoSEQ multiplex PCR. In the table there are around 300,000 clones, about 90% of which are singletons.

The genes are TRBV27 and TRBJ2-7, with D perhaps given as TRBD1 or TRBD2 (6 bases each). The origin of this receptor is a person aged 18 to 59 who received the Ad26.COV2.S COVID-19 vaccine or a placebo. Sequencing used peripheral blood, obtained in a trial of Ad26.COV2.S vaccine versus placebo. The CDR3 DNA follows: TGTGCCAGCAGTTCCTTGGGGGGCAGCTACGAGCAGTACTTC. It encodes CASSSLGGSYEQYF.